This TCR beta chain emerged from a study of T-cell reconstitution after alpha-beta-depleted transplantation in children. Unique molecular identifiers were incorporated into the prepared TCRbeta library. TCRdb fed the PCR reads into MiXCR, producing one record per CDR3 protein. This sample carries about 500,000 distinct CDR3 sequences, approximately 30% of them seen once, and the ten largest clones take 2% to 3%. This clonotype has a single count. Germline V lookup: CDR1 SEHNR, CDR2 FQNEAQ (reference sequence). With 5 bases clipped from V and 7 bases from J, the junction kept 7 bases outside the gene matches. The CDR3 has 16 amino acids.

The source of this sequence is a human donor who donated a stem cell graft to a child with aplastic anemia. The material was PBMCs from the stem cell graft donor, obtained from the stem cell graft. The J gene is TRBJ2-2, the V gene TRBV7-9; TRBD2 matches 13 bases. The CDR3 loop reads CASSQRLAGGSGELFF. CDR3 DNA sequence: TGTGCCAGCAGCCAAAGACTAGCGGGAGGAAGCGGGGAGCTGTTTTTT.